This T cell receptor beta chain was recorded in a study of blood T cell repertoires in COVID-19 (dated by TCRdb to about 2020). The study in broad terms: The collaborator samples originated in the United States, Italy and Spain and spanned the acute and convalescent phases of COVID-19. Subjects who had been exposed to COVID-19, were actively infected with it, or had recovered from it provided the deeply sampled blood TCRbeta repertoires that made up the dataset. The material from the prospective study consisted of cDNA or gDNA derived from T cells, B-cell-depleted T cells, or PBMCs. A de-identified subject ID, COVID-19 status, age in years and sex were almost always included in the sample metadata. Where available, HLA class I and class II types were obtained from metadata supplied by the sample provider rather than from assay-based typing. A freely available public database, intended as a resource for researchers studying the immune response to SARS-CoV-2, is where the repertoires were released. The samples were drawn from two sources: the first 160 participants of the ongoing ImmuneRACE study, and over 1,000 subjects contributed by 6 global collaborators. Study-wide conclusions, independent of this receptor: Clinical and demographic metadata were provided uncurated, with the amount varying by source and participant.

A note on this clone: The antigen this receptor binds is unknown. No much larger clone is present one base from it, and per-base qualities are unavailable. The same CDR3 arises from other DNA sequences in this sample as well.

Samples from volunteer blood donors who had recovered from COVID-19 were contributed by a second Seattle source. Whole blood was collected in K2EDTA tubes by collaborating institutions according to the institutions' own protocols. For TCRbeta analysis, collaborator samples were shipped as frozen whole blood, as isolated PBMCs, or as DNA extracted from either sample type. The immunoSEQ Assay, a bias-controlled multiplex PCR, was used to amplify TCRbeta CDR3 regions from genomic DNA. As for the original processing: The number of nucleated cells in each sample was estimated by amplification of reference gene primers within the assay. To quantify the absolute abundance of each unique TCRbeta CDR3 rearrangement, sequence reads were collapsed and filtered. For each sample, productive Simpson clonality was calculated as the square root of Simpson's diversity index over productive rearrangements. Here the immuneACCESS table is served through TCRdb, limited to in-frame sequences with V and J called. Missing clones are a known gap in these copies; in checked studies unresolved V genes cover under half, and the rest lacks a known reason. That table supplies the V and J calls and clone size; D and trimming were determined from the DNA. Across this sample there are 110,000 to 150,000 clones, with under 90% seen only once. Jointly, the top ten make up 3.5% of the sample.

Sequencing was done on a sample of peripheral blood. This TCR derives from a man aged 65-85 years who had recovered from COVID-19.

CDR3 loop: CASSSGLSYEQYF. The DNA sequence is given as TGCGCCAGCAGCTCCGGACTATCCTACGAGCAGTACTTC. The chain uses TRBV5-1 and TRBJ2-7, with TRBD2 as a weak D call on 6 bases. From the germline V gene, CDR1 is SGHRS and CDR2 is YFSETQ. Trimming costs V 3 bases and J 1 base, and their ends lie 8 bases apart. Inclusive of the bounding cysteine and phenylalanine, the CDR3 is 13 residues long. Only the CDR3 portion is preserved as DNA: 39 bases, with reading frame beginning at the first base.